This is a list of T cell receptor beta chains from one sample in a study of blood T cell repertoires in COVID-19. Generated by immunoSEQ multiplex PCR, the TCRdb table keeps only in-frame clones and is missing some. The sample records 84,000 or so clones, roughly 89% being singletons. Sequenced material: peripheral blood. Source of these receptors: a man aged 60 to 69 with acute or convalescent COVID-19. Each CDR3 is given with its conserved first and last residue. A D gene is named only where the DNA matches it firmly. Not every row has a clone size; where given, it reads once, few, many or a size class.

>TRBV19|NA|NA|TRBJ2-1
TGTGCCAGTAGTATAGGGCAGGGGTTAGGCAATGAGCAGTTCTTC
CASSIGQGLGNEQFF
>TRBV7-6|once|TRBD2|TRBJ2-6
TGTGCCAGCAGCTTACAACGGGGGGAAGCTACTGGGGCCAACGTCCTGACTTTC
CASSLQRGEATGANVLTF
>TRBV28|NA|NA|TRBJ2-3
TGTGCCAGCAGTTTAAGTACTAGCACAGATACGCAGTATTTT
CASSLSTSTDTQYF
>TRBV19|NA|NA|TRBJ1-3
TGTGCCAGTAGTACGACTACAGGGCACTCTGGAAACACCATATATTTT
CASSTTTGHSGNTIYF
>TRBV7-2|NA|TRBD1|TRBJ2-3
TGTGCCAGCAGCTTACCCCAGGGGGTGTGGGGGCGCGGCACAGATACGCAGTATTTT
CASSLPQGVWGRGTDTQYF
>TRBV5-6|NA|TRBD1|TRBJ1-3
TGTGCCAGCAGCCGGACAGGCTCTGGAAACACCATATATTTT
CASSRTGSGNTIYF
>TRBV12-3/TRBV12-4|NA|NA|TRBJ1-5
TGTGCCAGCAGCTTGTCAGTCAATCAGCCCCAGCATTTT
CASSLSVNQPQHF
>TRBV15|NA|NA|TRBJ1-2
TGTGCCACCAGCAGAGAAACGGTAAACTATGGCTACACCTTC
CATSRETVNYGYTF
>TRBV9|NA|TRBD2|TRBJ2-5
TGTGCCAGCAGCGTAGGAGGTAGCGGGGGGCCAGCAGAGACCCAGTACTTC
CASSVGGSGGPAETQYF
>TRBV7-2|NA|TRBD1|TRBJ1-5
TGTGCCAGCAGCTTTAGACAGGGGGCTCAGCCCCAGCATTTT
CASSFRQGAQPQHF
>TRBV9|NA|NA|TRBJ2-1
TGTGCCAGCAGCACAAGGACAGACAATGAGCAGTTCTTC
CASSTRTDNEQFF
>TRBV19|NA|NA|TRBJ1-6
TGTGCGAGTACCGGAGGCTCTTCGAGGAATTCACCCCTCCACTTT
CASTGGSSRNSPLHF